This T cell receptor beta chain comes out of a study of cytomegalovirus exposure and HLA in healthy donors (dated by TCRdb to 2017 to 2019). The study in broad terms: According to a later analysis, one platform produced both the approximately 110 validation repertoires and the 550 to 800 repertoires of the first cohort. The study was designed to test whether signatures of past pathogen exposure could be identified by cataloging public T cell receptors. Along with the approximately 700-subject first cohort, a separate validation cohort of around 120 different subjects was used. To predict cytomegalovirus infection status, the study brought together high-throughput TCR immunosequencing, statistical association of individual TCRs with disease status, and machine learning. Overall results and qualifications from the work: The authors suggested that the approach could potentially be extended to other disease states and immunological phenotypes. A few of the identified cytomegalovirus-associated TCR beta chains were confirmed in vitro to be specific for cytomegalovirus antigens. Subsequent analysis determined that TCRs grouped into clusters in the first cohort also showed a tendency toward co-occurrence across the 90 to 150 validation repertoires, and approximately 93% of cluster scores exceeded 0. The classifier was reported to diagnose cytomegalovirus status with high specificity and sensitivity in both the original and validation cohorts. Most TCR sequences were observed very rarely across donors, whereas some public TCRs were present in many individuals. The study gave a list of around 170 TCR beta chains associated with cytomegalovirus. A later analysis had no HLA typing for the validation cohort, so co-occurrence there was scored across all 110 or so repertoires.

V is shortened by 4 bases, J by 5 bases, and the region joining them spans 14 bases. Measured from the cysteine to the phenylalanine, the CDR3 is 14 residues long. The read is trimmed to its CDR3 DNA, 42 bases read in frame from base 1. CDR1 and CDR2 were assigned from the germline V gene as SNHLY and FYNNEI. Separate from the approximately 700-subject first cohort, the validation cohort of about 120 subjects was the group to which the donors belonged. On this clone: Its antigen target is currently unknown. Base qualities were left out, and no much larger clone turns up one base away.

The method was the immunoSEQ multiplex PCR assay. The original methods were these. A statistical classification framework was built to diagnose cytomegalovirus status from the catalog of TCR beta chain sequences. The clones in this table, taken by TCRdb from immuneACCESS, are in-frame only. Not every clone is retained; where verified, under half of the shortfall comes from an unresolved V gene, and the cause of the rest is unknown. Clone size and the V and J calls come from that table; the DNA yielded D and trimming. Present in this sample are some 140,000 clones, approximately 82% of which were seen just once. Approximately 30% of the sample comes from the top ten.

Source material: PBMCs. The TCR originated in a man aged 25-40 years in good health and CMV-seropositive. This chain joins TRBV2 to TRBJ1-1; the D gene identity is not certain. The CDR3 reads as follows: CASSVSSYGTEAFF. The nucleotide sequence reads as follows: TGTGCCAGCAGTGTGAGCTCCTACGGGACTGAAGCTTTCTTT.